The 26 T cell receptor beta chains presented below share a single source sample, sequenced in a study of blood T cell repertoires in COVID-19. Clones were sequenced by immunoSEQ multiplex PCR, and TCRdb holds only the in-frame ones, with some missing. The repertoire holds under 250,000 clones, with 85% to 90% as singletons. The source material was peripheral blood. The receptors originated from a man over 45 with COVID-19, enrolled during active disease.

The gene calls are TRBV7-9 and TRBJ2-2; maybe TRBD1 (5 bases). Between the trimmed V and J ends, which lost 6 bases and 6 bases, there was a span of 17 bases. The CDR3 extends over 15 amino acids. The germline V gene has CDR1 SEHNR and CDR2 FQNEAQ (reference sequence). The CDR3 DNA is TGTGCCAGCAGTAGTCAGGGCCGGGCTTCCGGGGAGCTGTTTTTT. It is translated as CASSSQGRASGELFF.

V and J are TRBV5-5 and TRBJ1-1; 7 bases are a match to TRBD1. This CDR3 comprises 15 residues. The germline CDR1 and CDR2 sequences are SGHKS and YYEKEE (reference sequence). Trimming took 0 bases from V and 1 from J; bases not matched to a gene: 3. CDR3 bases: TGTGCCAGCAGCTTGGTGGGGACAGCGAACACTGAAGCTTTCTTT. Translated, it gives CASSLVGTANTEAFF.

The rearrangement joins TRBV15 to TRBJ1-6; D gene ambiguous. CDR1 LNHNV and CDR2 YYDKDF come from the germline V gene (reference sequence). Trimming removed 0 bases from V and 13 bases from J, with 16 bases in between. The CDR3 spans 15 residues. CDR3 residues: CATSRDSAGSGPLHF. Written as DNA, the CDR3 is TGTGCCACCAGCAGAGATAGCGCCGGTTCGGGTCCCCTCCACTTT.

V usage is TRBV4-1 and J usage is TRBJ1-5; unclear D gene. Trimming cost V 0 bases and J 7 bases, with 13 bases left between them. Germline CDR1 and CDR2: MGHRA and YSYEKL. The CDR3 loop spans 15 amino acids. The chain's CDR3 is CASSQDQSSWQPQHF. CDR3 coding DNA: TGCGCCAGCAGCCAAGATCAGTCCAGTTGGCAGCCCCAGCATTTT.

The CDR3 loop is CASSFGLAGVQETQYF. The CDR3 nucleotides read TGCGCCAGCAGCTTCGGACTAGCGGGGGTCCAAGAGACCCAGTACTTC. The chain combines TRBV5-1 with TRBJ2-5; 13 nucleotides match TRBD2. Germline assignment: CDR1 SGHRS and CDR2 YFSETQ. This CDR3 has 16 amino acids. With 2 bases clipped from V and 1 base from J, the junction kept 2 bases outside the gene matches.

This clone has a single count. The V and J genes are TRBV6-5 and TRBJ1-2, with unresolved D. V was clipped by 8 bases and J by 1 base, with 11 bases between them. Germline loops: CDR1 MNHEY, CDR2 SVGAGI. The CDR3 has 13 amino acids. The CDR3, as DNA: TGTGCCAGCCGCCGGGGAGTTAACTATGGCTACACCTTC. It translates to CASRRGVNYGYTF.

This chain links TRBV10-3 with TRBJ2-5, with 11 positions matching TRBD2. The germline V gene encodes CDR1 ENHRY and CDR2 SYGVKD. V gave up 6 bases and J gave up 3 bases; unmatched junction bases: 0. This CDR3 has 13 residues. CDR3 nucleotides: TGTGCCATCAGACTAGCGGGGGAAGAGACCCAGTACTTC. It specifies CAIRLAGEETQYF.

The V and J genes are TRBV19 and TRBJ2-5, with TRBD1 matching over 7 bases. Germline CDR1 reads LNHDA; CDR2 reads SQIVND (reference sequence). J was trimmed by 3 bases and V by 5 bases; bases with no gene match: 12. This CDR3 has 16 residues. CDR3 protein: CASSSGQASREETQYF. The CDR3 DNA follows: TGTGCCAGTAGTTCAGGACAGGCTTCACGGGAAGAGACCCAGTACTTC. Full variable domain (remainder filled in from reference TRBV19 and TRBJ2-5): DGGITQSPKYLFRKEGQNVTLSCEQNLNHDAMYWYRQDPGQGLRLIYYSQIVNDFQKGDIAEGYSVSREKKESFPLTVTSAQKNPTAFYLCASSSGQASREETQYFGPGTRLLVL.

V usage is TRBV5-1 and J usage is TRBJ2-7; 7 bases agree with TRBD1. The CDR3 length is 15 residues. The V segment lost 0 bases and the J segment 4 bases; nucleotides outside the gene matches: 7. CDR1 and CDR2 from the germline V gene are SGHRS and YFSETQ. The CDR3 here is CASSLVQGVSYEQYF. The DNA for the CDR3 is TGCGCCAGCAGCTTGGTTCAGGGGGTTTCGTACGAGCAGTACTTC.

This clone was counted a single time. CDR3 coding DNA: TGTGCCAGCAGCTTAGATCTCGGTAGCGGGAGGGCGGAGACCCAGTACTTC. Protein product: CASSLDLGSGRAETQYF. This rearrangement joins TRBV11-2 to TRBJ2-5; 11 nucleotides match TRBD2. From germline, CDR1 is SGHAT and CDR2 FQNNGV. The CDR3 covers 17 residues. Unmatched junction bases numbered 8, after V lost 0 bases and J lost 5 bases.

The chain is built from TRBV7-8 and TRBJ1-6; D perhaps matches TRBD1 (6 bases). Per the germline V gene, CDR1 is SGHVS and CDR2 is FQNEAQ. The ends were cut back, 5 bases at V and 7 bases at J, with 12 bases in the middle. This CDR3 is built from 14 residues. The CDR3 coding sequence is TGTGCCAGCAGCCCAAGGACAGAGAATTCACCCCTCCACTTT. This sequence encodes CASSPRTENSPLHF.

The rearrangement joins TRBV18 to TRBJ1-4; 7 bases line up with TRBD1. V was pared by 0 bases and J by 7 bases, with 2 bases of the junction left unmatched. The CDR3 runs to 14 residues. Germline CDR1 is KGHSH and CDR2 is LQKENI. CDR3 DNA: TGTGCCAGCTCACCACCGGGACAGACTGAAAAACTGTTTTTT. This translates into CASSPPGQTEKLFF.

J is TRBJ1-6 and V is TRBV6-5, with 7 bases fitting TRBD1. This CDR3 spans 14 amino acids. With 7 bases clipped from V and 9 bases from J, the junction kept 9 bases outside the gene matches. The germline V gene encodes CDR1 MNHEY and CDR2 SVGAGI. The CDR3 sequence is CASTPGTDSSPLHF. The CDR3 DNA is TGTGCCAGCACCCCAGGGACAGACTCTTCACCCCTCCACTTT.

J is TRBJ1-1 and V is TRBV11-1, with a possible D match to TRBD1 (6 bases). Germline V gene sequence: CDR1 SGHAT, CDR2 FQDESV (reference sequence). Trimming shortened V by 3 bases and J by 2 bases, and 7 bases separated the two germline ends. The CDR3 extends over 13 amino acids. The CDR3 DNA is TGTGCCAGCAGCTTGGACAGAAACACTGAAGCTTTCTTT. Protein product: CASSLDRNTEAFF.

The rearrangement uses TRBV9 and TRBJ2-3; 7 bases match TRBD1. V shed 0 bases and J 7 bases; nucleotides not matched to a gene: 8. The germline V gene encodes CDR1 SGDLS and CDR2 YYNGEE. This CDR3 region has 15 residues. The CDR3 sequence is CASSVGVTGRNTQYF. The CDR3 DNA sequence: TGTGCCAGCAGCGTAGGCGTGACAGGGAGAAATACGCAGTATTTT.

The J gene is TRBJ1-5, the V gene TRBV18; perhaps TRBD1 as D (6 bases). This CDR3 region has 14 residues. V gave up 5 bases and J gave up 0 bases, with 8 bases separating them. Germline CDR1 KGHSH, CDR2 LQKENI. The CDR3 loop is CASSAGVSNQPQHF. CDR3 nucleotide sequence: TGTGCCAGCTCAGCAGGGGTTAGCAATCAGCCCCAGCATTTT.

This rearrangement joins TRBV7-2 to TRBJ1-2; perhaps TRBD1 as D (5 bases). V lost 5 bases and J lost 6, with 16 bases in between. CDR1 SGHTA and CDR2 FQGNSA come from the germline V gene. The CDR3 spans 14 residues. For the CDR3, the DNA is TGTGCCAGCAGCCAAAGGGACGGGGGAGATGGCTACACCTTC. Translation gives CASSQRDGGDGYTF.

The chain employs TRBV3-1 (or the pseudogene TRBV3-2) and TRBJ2-1; TRBD2 aligns across 7 bases. CDR1 LGHDT and CDR2 YNNKEL come from the germline V gene (reference sequence). CDR3 length: 13 amino acids. Germline trimming cut 1 base from V and 9 bases from J; bases unmatched to any gene: 3. CDR3 protein: CASSQVGGSEQFF. In DNA form, the CDR3 reads TGTGCCAGCAGCCAAGTGGGGGGGAGTGAGCAGTTCTTC.

The chain has TRBV7-9 and TRBJ2-5, with D perhaps TRBD2 (6 bases). Germline CDR1 is SEHNR and CDR2 is FQNEAQ (reference sequence). CDR3 length equals 13 residues. Trimming left V 0 bases short and J 5 bases short, with 7 bases between. Here the CDR3 reads CASSLAGRETQYF. The CDR3 DNA follows: TGTGCCAGCAGCTTAGCTGGGAGGGAGACCCAGTACTTC.

This chain uses TRBV7-9 with TRBJ1-5; 8 bases are shared with TRBD1. The CDR3 contains 15 residues. V was clipped by 5 bases and J by 5 bases; unmatched bases: 8. Germline V gene data show CDR1 as SEHNR and CDR2 as FQNEAQ (reference sequence). The CDR3 protein is CASSPGTGADQPQHF. CDR3 bases: TGTGCCAGCAGCCCGGGGACAGGCGCCGATCAGCCCCAGCATTTT.

The chain is built from TRBV18 and TRBJ2-5; 10 bases align to TRBD1. In germline, CDR1 is KGHSH, CDR2 LQKENI. J gave up 5 bases and V 3 bases, and 6 bases lay outside the gene matches. The length of the CDR3 is 15 residues. In DNA form, the CDR3 reads TGTGCCAGCTCACCTCGGGGACAGGGGATCGAGACCCAGTACTTC. This translates into CASSPRGQGIETQYF.

CDR3 in amino acids: CACTRTGKDEQYF. The CDR3 nucleotides are TGTGCCTGTACTCGGACAGGGAAAGACGAGCAGTACTTC. The V gene is TRBV30, the J gene TRBJ2-7, with TRBD1 matching 8 bases. The CDR3 has 13 amino acids. J gave up 5 bases and V 6 bases, and 9 bases lay outside the gene matches. Germline V gives CDR1 GTSNPN, CDR2 SVGIG (reference sequence).

This clone has just a few counts. V and J are TRBV19 and TRBJ1-1; no definite D call. CDR1 is LNHDA and CDR2 is SQIVND in the germline V gene (reference sequence). The CDR3 is 12 residues long. V lost 10 bases and J 2 bases, leaving 11 bases between the germline ends. CDR3 amino acids: CANSRVNTEAFF. Written as DNA, the CDR3 is TGTGCCAACAGTAGAGTAAACACTGAAGCTTTCTTT.

The count of this clone is one. The CDR3 here is CASSLEGETQYF. The CDR3 region has the DNA TGCGCCAGCAGCTTGGAGGGGGAGACCCAGTACTTC. The rearrangement links TRBV5-1 to TRBJ2-5; possibly TRBD1 for D (5 bases). Trimming removed 0 bases at V and 5 bases at J, with 5 bases between. The germline V gene has CDR1 SGHRS and CDR2 YFSETQ. This CDR3 is 12 amino acids long.

This clone was counted between two and nine times. This chain uses TRBV19 with TRBJ1-1; possibly TRBD1 for D (5 bases). CDR3 size: 14 residues. The V and J ends lost 6 bases and 0 bases respectively, with 11 bases between them. CDR1 is LNHDA and CDR2 is SQIVND in the germline V gene (reference sequence). The CDR3 nucleotides are TGTGCCAGTAGAACAGGACCTATGAACACTGAAGCTTTCTTT. This gives the protein CASRTGPMNTEAFF.

The chain employs TRBV6-5 and TRBJ2-1, with 10 nucleotides matching TRBD2. Germline V gene lookup returns CDR1 MNHEY and CDR2 SVGAGI. The CDR3 totals 15 residues. The V and J ends lost 10 bases and 2 bases, in that order; junction bases with no gene match: 8. CDR3 bases: TGTGCCACCGCGATAGCGGGAGGTCCCTACAATGAGCAGTTCTTC. It encodes CATAIAGGPYNEQFF.